This T cell receptor (beta chain) originates from a study of human T cells and chemical hapten exposure. On the study more broadly: Cases of alopecia areata, totalis or universalis occurred in a predominantly female patient group.

Whole-study results and caveats: The donor cohort had alopecia, so its immune response may not match that of healthy people.

With 5 bases removed from V and 0 bases from J, the gap between germline ends came to 17 bases. This CDR3 has 16 amino acids. In germline, CDR1 is MDHEN, CDR2 SYDVKM. Indicated time point: patch test 1, 2 weeks after DPC sensitization. Treatment of the sample: therapeutic diphenylcyclopropenone sensitization with weekly scalp DPC. In the case of this clonotype: As yet, its antigen is unknown.

Authors' processing steps: With a range of about 20,000 to 700,000, the median per sample was roughly 91,000 TCRs. TCRdb reanalysed the RACE reads using MiXCR and keeps one entry per CDR3 protein. V and J calls and clone size were set by TCRdb, not the authors. The data show fewer than 200,000 distinct CDR3 sequences, 20% to 25% seen once. The chain is built from TRBV28 and TRBJ2-7; D possibly corresponds to TRBD2 (5 bases). The sequence was obtained from a woman in her fifties or sixties with alopecia areata. Some clones in this sample may be carry-over from other donors' samples. The material was whole blood, obtained in connection with sensitization to the hapten diphenylcyclopropenone (DPC). The CDR3 nucleotides are TGTGCCAGCAGTCCAGAAAGCGGACTGAGCTCCTACGAGCAGTACTTC. It yields the protein CASSPESGLSSYEQYF.